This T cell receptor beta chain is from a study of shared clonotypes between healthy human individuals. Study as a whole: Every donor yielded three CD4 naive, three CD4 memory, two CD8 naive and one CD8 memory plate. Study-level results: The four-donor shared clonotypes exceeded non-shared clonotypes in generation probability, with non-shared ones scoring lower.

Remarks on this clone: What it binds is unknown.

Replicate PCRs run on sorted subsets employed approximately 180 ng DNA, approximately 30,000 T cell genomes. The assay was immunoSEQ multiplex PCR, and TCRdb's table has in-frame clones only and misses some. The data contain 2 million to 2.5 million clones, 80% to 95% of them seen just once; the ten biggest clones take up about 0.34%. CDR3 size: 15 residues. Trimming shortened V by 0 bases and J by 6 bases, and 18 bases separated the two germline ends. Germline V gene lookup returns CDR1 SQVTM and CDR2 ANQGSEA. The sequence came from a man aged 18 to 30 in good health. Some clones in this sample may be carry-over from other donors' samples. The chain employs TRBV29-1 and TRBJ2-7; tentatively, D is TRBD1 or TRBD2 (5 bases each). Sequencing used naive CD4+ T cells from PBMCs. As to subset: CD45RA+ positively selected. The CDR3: CSVEDLPGARGEQYF. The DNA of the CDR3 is TGCAGCGTTGAAGATCTGCCCGGGGCCCGGGGCGAGCAGTACTTC.